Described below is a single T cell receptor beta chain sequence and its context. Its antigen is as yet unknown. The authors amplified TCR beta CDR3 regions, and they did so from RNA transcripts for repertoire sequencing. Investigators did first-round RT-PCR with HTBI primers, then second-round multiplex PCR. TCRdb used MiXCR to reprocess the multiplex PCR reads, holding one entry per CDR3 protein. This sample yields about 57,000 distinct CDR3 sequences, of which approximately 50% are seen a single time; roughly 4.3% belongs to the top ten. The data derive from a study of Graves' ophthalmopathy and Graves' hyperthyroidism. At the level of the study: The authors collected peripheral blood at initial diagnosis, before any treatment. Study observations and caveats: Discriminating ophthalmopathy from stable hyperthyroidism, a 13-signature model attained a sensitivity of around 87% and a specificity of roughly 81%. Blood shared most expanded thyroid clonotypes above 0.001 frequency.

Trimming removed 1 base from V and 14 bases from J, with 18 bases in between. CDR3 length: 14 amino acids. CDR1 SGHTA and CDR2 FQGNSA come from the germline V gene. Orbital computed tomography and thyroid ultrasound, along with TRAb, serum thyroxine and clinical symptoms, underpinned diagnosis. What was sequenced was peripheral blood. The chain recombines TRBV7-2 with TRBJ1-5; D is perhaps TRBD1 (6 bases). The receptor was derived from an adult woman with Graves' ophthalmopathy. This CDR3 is CASSLDRGDFYEHF. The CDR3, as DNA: TGTGCCAGCAGCTTAGATAGGGGGGATTTCTACGAGCATTTT.